What follows describes a single T cell receptor beta chain. The sample comes from a study of blood T cell repertoires in COVID-19. The ends were cut back, 0 bases at V and 3 bases at J, with 9 bases in the middle. CDR1 and CDR2 from the germline V gene are KGHSH and LQKENI. The CDR3 contains 14 residues. Using immunoSEQ multiplex PCR, the repertoire was profiled, and TCRdb retains in-frame clones only, with some absent. The table has approximately 160,000 clones, roughly 84% seen once; the top ten hold 14%. The sequenced sample was peripheral blood. The V call is TRBV18, the J call TRBJ2-7; D might be TRBD1 (5 bases). The sequence was collected from a man younger than 30 with active or convalescent COVID-19. CDR3 bases: TGTGCCAGCTCACCACCGACAGTCGACTACGAGCAGTACTTC. Its translation: CASSPPTVDYEQYF.